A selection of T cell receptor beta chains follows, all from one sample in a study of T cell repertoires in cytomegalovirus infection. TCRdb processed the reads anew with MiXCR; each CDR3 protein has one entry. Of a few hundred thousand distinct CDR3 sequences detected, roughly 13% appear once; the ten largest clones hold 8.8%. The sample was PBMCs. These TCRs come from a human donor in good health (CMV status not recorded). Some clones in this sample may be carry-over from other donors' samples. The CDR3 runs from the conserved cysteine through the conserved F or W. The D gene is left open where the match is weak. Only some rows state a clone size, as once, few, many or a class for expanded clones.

CDR3aa: CSSYRQVGILNTEAFF; CDR3nt: TGCAGTTCTTACCGACAGGTAGGGATCCTGAACACTGAAGCTTTCTTT; abundance: .; j_gene: TRBJ1-1; v_gene: TRBV20-1; len: 16; d_gene: .
CDR3aa: CASSLGAGGANYEQYF; CDR3nt: TGTGCCAGCAGCTTAGGGGCTGGCGGGGCAAACTACGAGCAGTACTTC; abundance: many; j_gene: TRBJ2-7; v_gene: TRBV7-2; len: 16; d_gene: .
CDR3aa: CATSGGSYEQYF; CDR3nt: TGTGCCACCTCCGGGGGCTCCTACGAGCAGTACTTC; abundance: few; j_gene: TRBJ2-7; v_gene: TRBV6-2/TRBV6-3; len: 12; d_gene: .
CDR3aa: CASSAGGPLNTEAFF; CDR3nt: TGTGCCAGCAGTGCGGGGGGGCCCCTGAACACTGAAGCTTTCTTT; abundance: .; j_gene: TRBJ1-1; v_gene: TRBV2; len: 15; d_gene: .
CDR3aa: CASKRRVNEKLFF; CDR3nt: TGTGCCAGCAAACGGCGTGTGAATGAAAAACTGTTTTTT; abundance: many; j_gene: TRBJ1-4; v_gene: TRBV7-2; len: 13; d_gene: .
CDR3aa: CASSLLQGGYEQYF; CDR3nt: TGTGCCAGCAGTTTATTACAGGGGGGATACGAGCAGTACTTC; abundance: .; j_gene: TRBJ2-7; v_gene: TRBV12-3/TRBV12-4; len: 14; d_gene: TRBD1
CDR3aa: CASSPWTGGAIGYEQYF; CDR3nt: TGTGCCAGCAGTCCTTGGACAGGGGGCGCAATAGGCTACGAGCAGTACTTC; abundance: many; j_gene: TRBJ2-7; v_gene: TRBV6-1; len: 17; d_gene: TRBD1
CDR3aa: CATSPGPQPQHF; CDR3nt: TGTGCCACCTCCCCGGGACCTCAGCCCCAGCATTTT; abundance: few; j_gene: TRBJ1-5; v_gene: TRBV10-3; len: 12; d_gene: .
CDR3aa: CASSVGTSGTYEQYF; CDR3nt: TGTGCCAGCAGCGTAGGGACTAGCGGTACCTACGAGCAGTACTTC; abundance: .; j_gene: TRBJ2-7; v_gene: TRBV9; len: 15; d_gene: TRBD2
CDR3aa: CASSRGRSPYEQYF; CDR3nt: TGCGCCAGCAGCCGTGGACGGTCCCCCTACGAGCAGTACTTC; abundance: many; j_gene: TRBJ2-7; v_gene: TRBV5-1; len: 14; d_gene: .
CDR3aa: CASSLQGEKFF; CDR3nt: TGTGCCAGCAGCCTACAGGGGGAGAAGTTCTTC; abundance: many; j_gene: TRBJ2-1; v_gene: TRBV7-2; len: 11; d_gene: TRBD1
CDR3aa: CASSKSHIPYEQYF; CDR3nt: TGTGCCAGCAGCAAAAGCCACATACCATACGAGCAGTACTTC; abundance: many; j_gene: TRBJ2-7; v_gene: TRBV7-2; len: 14; d_gene: .
CDR3aa: CASSHQGFSPEAFF; CDR3nt: TGTGCCAGCAGCCACCAAGGGTTCTCACCTGAAGCTTTCTTT; abundance: many; j_gene: TRBJ1-1; v_gene: TRBV7-2; len: 14; d_gene: .
CDR3aa: CASSPRRTAYEQYF; CDR3nt: TGTGCCAGCAGCCCAAGACGGACAGCCTACGAGCAGTACTTC; abundance: many; j_gene: TRBJ2-7; v_gene: TRBV7-2; len: 14; d_gene: .
CDR3aa: CASSVTRQGLNYGYTF; CDR3nt: TGTGCCAGCAGCGTAACCCGACAGGGGCTCAACTATGGCTACACCTTC; abundance: few; j_gene: TRBJ1-2; v_gene: TRBV9; len: 16; d_gene: TRBD1
CDR3aa: CASSLRVDGGELFF; CDR3nt: TGTGCCAGCAGTTTGAGGGTCGACGGCGGGGAGCTGTTTTTT; abundance: .; j_gene: TRBJ2-2; v_gene: TRBV12-3/TRBV12-4; len: 14; d_gene: .
CDR3aa: CASSYDQGRYNSPLHF; CDR3nt: TGTGCCAGCAGTTACGATCAGGGCCGTTATAATTCACCCCTCCACTTT; abundance: few; j_gene: TRBJ1-6; v_gene: TRBV6-6; len: 16; d_gene: .
CDR3aa: CASGPWTGEGTGELFF; CDR3nt: TGTGCTAGTGGTCCCTGGACAGGGGAGGGGACCGGGGAGCTGTTTTTT; abundance: many; j_gene: TRBJ2-2; v_gene: TRBV12-5; len: 16; d_gene: TRBD1
CDR3aa: CATSRDGGPYEQYF; CDR3nt: TGTGCCACCAGCAGAGACGGGGGGCCCTACGAGCAGTACTTC; abundance: few; j_gene: TRBJ2-7; v_gene: TRBV15; len: 14; d_gene: .
CDR3aa: CASSQPGLAQYF; CDR3nt: TGTGCCAGCAGTCAACCGGGACTAGCGCAGTATTTT; abundance: many; j_gene: TRBJ2-3; v_gene: TRBV27; len: 12; d_gene: TRBD2
CDR3aa: CASSYPSPNVQETQYF; CDR3nt: TGTGCCAGCAGTTACCCCAGTCCAAACGTTCAAGAGACCCAGTACTTC; abundance: .; j_gene: TRBJ2-5; v_gene: TRBV6-2/TRBV6-3; len: 16; d_gene: .
CDR3aa: CASSYTSTSGFLTDTQYF; CDR3nt: TGTGCCAGCAGCTATACATCGACTAGCGGGTTCCTCACAGATACGCAGTATTTT; abundance: few; j_gene: TRBJ2-3; v_gene: TRBV7-9; len: 18; d_gene: TRBD2
CDR3aa: CASSLGLEEDTQYF; CDR3nt: TGTGCCAGCAGCTTAGGTTTGGAGGAAGATACGCAGTATTTT; abundance: many; j_gene: TRBJ2-3; v_gene: TRBV7-2; len: 14; d_gene: .
CDR3aa: CASKTDSIYGYTF; CDR3nt: TGTGCCAGCAAAACAGACAGCATCTATGGCTACACCTTC; abundance: many; j_gene: TRBJ1-2; v_gene: TRBV12-3/TRBV12-4; len: 13; d_gene: .
CDR3aa: CASSSTDQGGQGYTF; CDR3nt: TGTGCCAGCAGCTCGACGGACCAGGGAGGTCAAGGCTACACCTTC; abundance: .; j_gene: TRBJ1-2; v_gene: TRBV7-9; len: 15; d_gene: .
CDR3aa: CASSLAIGGLAGEYEQFF; CDR3nt: TGTGCCAGCAGCTTAGCGATTGGGGGACTAGCGGGAGAATATGAGCAGTTCTTC; abundance: .; j_gene: TRBJ2-1; v_gene: TRBV7-9; len: 18; d_gene: TRBD2
CDR3aa: CASRRGLQGGGFTEAFF; CDR3nt: TGTGCCAGCAGGAGGGGGCTACAAGGAGGGGGTTTCACTGAAGCTTTCTTT; abundance: .; j_gene: TRBJ1-1; v_gene: TRBV5-5; len: 17; d_gene: TRBD1
CDR3aa: CASSFGAPKGEQFF; CDR3nt: TGCGCCAGCAGCTTCGGGGCGCCCAAAGGTGAGCAGTTCTTC; abundance: .; j_gene: TRBJ2-1; v_gene: TRBV5-1; len: 14; d_gene: .
CDR3aa: CASSPEGQFYEQYF; CDR3nt: TGCGCCAGCAGCCCGGAGGGACAGTTCTACGAGCAGTACTTC; abundance: .; j_gene: TRBJ2-7; v_gene: TRBV5-1; len: 14; d_gene: .
CDR3aa: CASSLTWTSVQYF; CDR3nt: TGTGCCAGCAGCCTGACCTGGACTAGCGTTCAGTACTTC; abundance: few; j_gene: TRBJ2-4; v_gene: TRBV27; len: 13; d_gene: TRBD2
CDR3aa: CASSPGEPVYEKLFF; CDR3nt: TGTGCCAGCAGTCCCGGGGAGCCGGTATACGAAAAACTGTTTTTT; abundance: .; j_gene: TRBJ1-4; v_gene: TRBV2; len: 15; d_gene: .
CDR3aa: CASSQLTGGNEQFF; CDR3nt: TGTGCCAGCAGCCAACTAACGGGAGGCAATGAGCAGTTCTTC; abundance: .; j_gene: TRBJ2-1; v_gene: TRBV14; len: 14; d_gene: TRBD2
CDR3aa: CASSPVAGYYEQYF; CDR3nt: TGTGCCAGCAGCCCCGTTGCGGGATACTACGAGCAGTACTTC; abundance: many; j_gene: TRBJ2-7; v_gene: TRBV7-2; len: 14; d_gene: .
CDR3aa: CASSLLRGPAKNIQYF; CDR3nt: TGTGCCAGCAGCCTTCTCAGGGGGCCAGCCAAAAACATTCAGTACTTC; abundance: many; j_gene: TRBJ2-4; v_gene: TRBV5-6; len: 16; d_gene: TRBD1
CDR3aa: CATSLVGQGNQPQHF; CDR3nt: TGTGCCACCTCCCTCGTGGGACAGGGAAATCAGCCCCAGCATTTT; abundance: .; j_gene: TRBJ1-5; v_gene: TRBV10-3; len: 15; d_gene: TRBD1
CDR3aa: CSARVDPQETQYF; CDR3nt: TGCAGTGCTAGAGTGGACCCCCAAGAGACCCAGTACTTC; abundance: .; j_gene: TRBJ2-5; v_gene: TRBV20-1; len: 13; d_gene: .
CDR3aa: CASSLQGWQYF; CDR3nt: TGTGCCAGCAGCCTTCAGGGTTGGCAGTACTTC; abundance: .; j_gene: TRBJ2-7; v_gene: TRBV7-9; len: 11; d_gene: .
CDR3aa: CASRGLAGGISSYNEQFF; CDR3nt: TGTGCCAGCAGGGGACTAGCGGGGGGAATTAGCTCCTACAATGAGCAGTTCTTC; abundance: few; j_gene: TRBJ2-1; v_gene: TRBV6-1; len: 18; d_gene: TRBD2
CDR3aa: CASSPLVRYGELFF; CDR3nt: TGTGCCAGCAGCCCTCTAGTGAGGTACGGGGAGCTGTTTTTT; abundance: few; j_gene: TRBJ2-2; v_gene: TRBV4-2; len: 14; d_gene: .
CDR3aa: CASSLDPRGPSGYTF; CDR3nt: TGTGCCAGCAGCTTAGACCCCAGGGGGCCCTCGGGCTACACCTTC; abundance: few; j_gene: TRBJ1-2; v_gene: TRBV7-2; len: 15; d_gene: TRBD1
CDR3aa: CASSLTGDRLESTDTQYF; CDR3nt: TGTGCCAGCAGCTTAACCGGGGACAGATTGGAGAGCACAGATACGCAGTATTTT; abundance: many; j_gene: TRBJ2-3; v_gene: TRBV7-2; len: 18; d_gene: TRBD1
CDR3aa: CSVLHPLAGTYEQYF; CDR3nt: TGCAGCGTTCTTCACCCACTAGCGGGCACCTACGAGCAGTACTTC; abundance: many; j_gene: TRBJ2-7; v_gene: TRBV29-1; len: 15; d_gene: TRBD2